These 7 T cell receptor delta chains were all obtained from the same sample, sequenced in a study of γδ T cells in repeated Plasmodium falciparum infection. Flow sorting of PBMC yielded separate Vgamma9/Vdelta2+ and Vdelta2-negative gammadelta T cell populations for bulk repertoire analysis. TCRdb repeated clone calling on the multiplex PCR reads with CATT. This table has 90,000 to 95,000 delta-chain clones, more than 0.85% appearing once. Sequencing input: gamma-delta T cells from blood. The receptors stem from a pool of human donors (malaria-infected and uninfected, not separated).

This clone was counted a few times. TCRdb's entry gives the protein of a much larger clone, which mismatches this DNA's translation at residue 8, likely from a read error; the protein reported here is translated from the DNA. This chain connects TRDV1 to TRDJ1; D might be TRDD2 (5 bases). As TCRdb names no J gene, one was assigned here on the basis of a DNA match to germline. The CDR3 is 18 residues long. Germline loops: CDR1 TSWWSYY, CDR2 QGS. The V end was cut by 3 bases, the J end by 0 bases, with 20 bases between. CDR3 sequence: CALGDQRPSDCNTDKLIF. DNA of the CDR3: TGTGCTCTTGGGGACCAAAGACCTTCTGACTGTAACACCGATAAACTCATCTTT.

This clone was seen only a few times. TCRdb's entry gives the protein of a much larger clone, which mismatches this DNA's translation at residue 13, likely from a read error; the protein reported here is translated from the DNA. The V call is TRDV1, the J call TRDJ1; 10 bases are shared with TRDD3. The J gene, not given by TCRdb, was assigned here from a germline match of the nucleotide sequence. The junction had 17 bases not matched to a gene; V was cut back by 6 bases and J by 4 bases. This CDR3 is built from 18 residues. Germline CDR1 and CDR2: TSWWSYY and QGS. The CDR3 sequence: CALGIHDHGGDTSDKLIF. In DNA form, the CDR3 reads TGTGCTCTTGGTATTCACGACCATGGGGGGGATACGAGCGATAAACTCATCTTT.

A word on this clone: The protein TCRdb gives is from a much larger clone and does not agree with this DNA's translation at residue 21, likely a read error; the protein shown here comes from the DNA. The V segment is TRDV1, and no J call was made; the table's D call, TRDD3, has no DNA check behind it. Germline V gene sequence: CDR1 TSWWSYY, CDR2 QGS. The CDR3 runs 23 residues. CDR3 residues: CALGELRAALLGTTASLTAQPFF. The CDR3 DNA follows: TGTGCTCTTGGGGAACTAAGGGCGGCGTTACTGGGGACCACCGCCAGTTTGACAGCACAACCCTTCTTT.

This clone was counted ten times or more. Within the sample, other DNA sequences also encode this same CDR3. This chain links TRDV1 with TRDJ2, with 11 bases matching TRDD3. The CDR3 has 21 residues. The ends lost 8 bases at V and 1 base at J; junction bases unmatched: 21. Per germline, CDR1 TSWWSYY and CDR2 QGS. The CDR3 loop reads CALTLASSGGYNPFLTAQLFF. The CDR3, as DNA: TGTGCTCTTACCCTCGCCTCCTCTGGGGGATACAACCCATTTTTGACAGCACAACTCTTCTTT.

Comments on this clone: The translation of this DNA and the TCRdb protein of a much larger clone differ at residue 3, probably owing to a read error; the protein shown here is translated from the DNA. V gene TRDV1 combines with J gene TRDJ1, with TRDD3 matching 7 bases. TCRdb is silent on the J gene; assignment here came from matching the DNA to germline. The length of the CDR3 is 24 residues. Germline values: CDR1 TSWWSYY, CDR2 QGS. The CDR3 here is CAPGELGAGYFPLGGGTYTDKLIF. CDR3 nucleotides: TGTGCTCCTGGGGAACTAGGAGCGGGCTATTTTCCCCTTGGTGGGGGAACGTACACCGATAAACTCATCTTT.

A remark on this clone: A single base is all that separates this from a far larger clone, so a read error is likely. The chain recombines TRDV1 with TRDJ1, with D perhaps TRDD2 or TRDD3 (7 bases each). The J gene comes from matching the DNA to germline here; TCRdb lacks it. V was trimmed by 3 bases and J by 10 bases, leaving 27 bases between them. Germline lookup yields CDR1 TSWWSYY and CDR2 QGS. The CDR3 sequence is 17 residues long. Written as DNA, the CDR3 is TGTGCTCTTGGGGAGCCTTCCCCTTCCTTGGGGGAGGCCAGACTCATCTTT. Protein sequence: CALGEPSPSLGEARLIF.

Concerning this clone itself: A far larger clone is off by one base, so a read error is likely. The sample has other DNA sequences that encode this CDR3 too. The chain employs TRDV2 and TRDJ1; the match to TRDD3 covers 9 bases. CDR3 length: 16 residues. The germline gives CDR1 GEAIGNYY, CDR2 EKD. CDR3 sequence reads: CACRSTGGPRTDKLIF. Written as DNA, the CDR3 is TGTGCCTGTCGAAGTACTGGGGGACCAAGAACCGATAAACTCATCTTC.